The clone carrying this T cell receptor beta chain came up once. Its cognate antigen is unknown. This same CDR3 is encoded by further DNA sequences in the sample. Time point described: cycle 4 day 1 (C4D1), after more than five weeks of nivolumab. All patients relapsed after autologous stem cell transplantation, and brentuximab vedotin exposure varied. Best responses fell into complete response, partial response or progressive disease. Assay used: immunoSEQ multiplex PCR; TCRdb lists only in-frame clones, some missing. This table has about 96,000 clones, 85% to 95% appearing once. Germline V lookup: CDR1 MNHEY, CDR2 SMNVEV (reference sequence). The trim removed 9 bases at V and 3 bases at J, leaving 4 bases unmatched. The CDR3 is 14 residues long. The data originate from a study of PD-1 blockade in classical Hodgkin lymphoma. Study overall: The nivolumab dose that patients received was 3 mg/kg, given intravenously every 2 weeks. Study-wide results and limits: The diversity seen at baseline in complete responders resembled that of newly diagnosed patients. Compared with baseline, CD4+ but not CD8+ TCR diversity had risen significantly by C4D1.

The clonotype comes from a human donor with classical Hodgkin lymphoma. The rearrangement links TRBV27 to TRBJ2-1; TRBD2 matches at 11 bases. Sequences were derived from peripheral blood mononuclear cells (PBMCs), sampled before the fourth cycle of nivolumab. CDR3 residues: CASRTSGSYNEQFF. DNA for the CDR3: TGTGCCAGTCGAACTAGCGGGAGCTACAATGAGCAGTTCTTC.